These T cell receptor beta chains were read from a single sample in a study of a mutant IDH1 vaccine in newly diagnosed glioma. Antigens of these TCRs are unknown. The assay was immunoSEQ multiplex PCR, and TCRdb's table has in-frame clones only and misses some. The sample lists fewer than 75,000 clones, 84% occurring once. Sequencing was performed on PBMCs, taken from a glioma patient whose treatment included an IDH1 peptide vaccine. All receptors come from a woman in her forties or fifties with glioma. Each CDR3 is given with its conserved first and last residue. The D gene is left open where the match is weak. Rows may omit the clone size; those that give it use once, few, many or a size class.

clone size: NA
J gene: TRBJ2-1
V gene: TRBV7-8
D gene: NA
CDR3 DNA: TGTGCCAGCAGCTTAGTAACTTTAAGTTGGGACGGCGGGTCCAATGAGCAGTTCTTC
CDR3 protein: CASSLVTLSWDGGSNEQFF

clone size: NA
J gene: TRBJ1-2
V gene: TRBV27
D gene: NA
CDR3 DNA: TGTGCCAGCAGTTTATCCCGGGCGCGGGGCTACACCTTC
CDR3 protein: CASSLSRARGYTF

clone size: NA
J gene: TRBJ2-3
V gene: TRBV4-1
D gene: TRBD2
CDR3 DNA: TGCGCCAGCAGCCCCCGGGGGGGCCTTGGCACAGATACGCAGTATTTT
CDR3 protein: CASSPRGGLGTDTQYF

clone size: NA
J gene: TRBJ2-1
V gene: TRBV5-4
D gene: NA
CDR3 DNA: TGTGCCAGCAGCTTGGCAGCGGACTCCTACAATGAGCAGTTCTTC
CDR3 protein: CASSLAADSYNEQFF

clone size: few
J gene: TRBJ1-1
V gene: TRBV30
D gene: NA
CDR3 DNA: TGTGCCTGGAGTTATCCACGGAAAAACACTGAAGCTTTCTTT
CDR3 protein: CAWSYPRKNTEAFF

clone size: NA
J gene: TRBJ2-7
V gene: TRBV9
D gene: NA
CDR3 DNA: TGTGCCAGCAGCGTTGATCCGGGACAACGATGGGGCTCCTACGAGCAGTACTTC
CDR3 protein: CASSVDPGQRWGSYEQYF

clone size: NA
J gene: TRBJ2-7
V gene: TRBV25-1
D gene: NA
CDR3 DNA: TGTGCCAGCAGGGGGTTCGCCTACGAGCAGTACTTC
CDR3 protein: CASRGFAYEQYF

clone size: few
J gene: TRBJ1-4
V gene: TRBV5-1
D gene: NA
CDR3 DNA: TGCGCCACCGCCAGGGAGGGGCAGGGCGAAAAACTGTTTTTT
CDR3 protein: CATAREGQGEKLFF

clone size: NA
J gene: TRBJ1-4
V gene: TRBV2
D gene: TRBD1
CDR3 DNA: TGTGCCAGCGGGACCGGACAGGGAAATGAAAAACTGTTTTTT
CDR3 protein: CASGTGQGNEKLFF

clone size: few
J gene: TRBJ1-1
V gene: TRBV7-2
D gene: NA
CDR3 DNA: TGTGCCAGCAGCTTAGGAGTCACTGAAGCTTTCTTT
CDR3 protein: CASSLGVTEAFF

clone size: NA
J gene: TRBJ1-2
V gene: TRBV2
D gene: TRBD1
CDR3 DNA: TGTGCCAGCACAGGGGGCGGTGGCTACACCTTC
CDR3 protein: CASTGGGGYTF

clone size: large
J gene: TRBJ2-7
V gene: TRBV28
D gene: NA
CDR3 DNA: TGTGCCAGCAGTTTATCGGCCACTTCCTACGAGCAGTACTTC
CDR3 protein: CASSLSATSYEQYF

clone size: NA
J gene: TRBJ2-2
V gene: TRBV9
D gene: TRBD1
CDR3 DNA: TGTGCCAGCAGCCCGCCGGGACAGGGGTTCTCCGGGGAGCTGTTTTTT
CDR3 protein: CASSPPGQGFSGELFF

clone size: NA
J gene: TRBJ2-5
V gene: TRBV9
D gene: TRBD2
CDR3 DNA: TGTGCCAGCAGCGGTTCCGGGACTAGCACAGAGACCCAGTACTTC
CDR3 protein: CASSGSGTSTETQYF

clone size: NA
J gene: TRBJ1-1
V gene: TRBV6-5
D gene: NA
CDR3 DNA: TGTGCCAGCAGAAAGGGGGGTTACACTGAAGCTTTCTTT
CDR3 protein: CASRKGGYTEAFF

clone size: NA
J gene: TRBJ2-7
V gene: TRBV2
D gene: TRBD1
CDR3 DNA: TGTGCCAGCAGAGACCGGGACAGGGTCTACGAGCAGTACTTC
CDR3 protein: CASRDRDRVYEQYF

clone size: NA
J gene: TRBJ2-5
V gene: TRBV12-5
D gene: NA
CDR3 DNA: TGTGCTAGTGGTTTGGGTGGTTCAGCCCAGTACTTC
CDR3 protein: CASGLGGSAQYF

clone size: NA
J gene: TRBJ1-2
V gene: TRBV6-1
D gene: NA
CDR3 DNA: TGTGCCAGCAGTGAAGCGCTCTTCGACTACACCTTC
CDR3 protein: CASSEALFDYTF

clone size: NA
J gene: TRBJ2-5
V gene: TRBV6-5
D gene: NA
CDR3 DNA: TGTGCCAGCTCGGGCAGGTCTATACAAGAGACCCAGTACTTC
CDR3 protein: CASSGRSIQETQYF

clone size: NA
J gene: TRBJ1-5
V gene: TRBV27
D gene: NA
CDR3 DNA: TGTGCCAGCACCACCCTGGGGGGGGCTGGCAATCAGCCCCAGCATTTT
CDR3 protein: CASTTLGGAGNQPQHF

clone size: once
J gene: TRBJ1-2
V gene: TRBV19
D gene: NA
CDR3 DNA: TGTGCCAGTAGGGAGGTCGGGACTTCTAACTATGGCTACACCTTC
CDR3 protein: CASREVGTSNYGYTF

clone size: NA
J gene: TRBJ1-2
V gene: TRBV12-5
D gene: NA
CDR3 DNA: TGTGCTAGTGGTTCCTCCCAACAGGGAGCTGGCTACACCTTC
CDR3 protein: CASGSSQQGAGYTF